Given below is one T cell receptor (beta chain) in context. This sample is drawn from a study of cytomegalovirus exposure and HLA in healthy donors. PCR employed 60 Vbeta and 13 Jbeta primers. Data came from immunoSEQ multiplex PCR; TCRdb stores just in-frame clones and leaves some out. Of 160,000 or so clones detected, approximately 88% appear once; the ten largest clones hold over 1.5%. Trimming took 1 base from V and 0 from J, leaving 9 bases between them. The CDR3 is made up of 15 amino acids. Germline-derived CDR1 and CDR2 are MGHRA and YSYEKL. The source is a woman aged 18-30 years in good health and CMV-seronegative. V gene TRBV4-1 combines with J gene TRBJ1-1; D might be TRBD1 (5 bases). Sequenced: PBMCs. The CDR3 DNA sequence: TGCGCCAGCAGCCAAGGGGGGACTATGAACACTGAAGCTTTCTTT. This gives the protein CASSQGGTMNTEAFF.